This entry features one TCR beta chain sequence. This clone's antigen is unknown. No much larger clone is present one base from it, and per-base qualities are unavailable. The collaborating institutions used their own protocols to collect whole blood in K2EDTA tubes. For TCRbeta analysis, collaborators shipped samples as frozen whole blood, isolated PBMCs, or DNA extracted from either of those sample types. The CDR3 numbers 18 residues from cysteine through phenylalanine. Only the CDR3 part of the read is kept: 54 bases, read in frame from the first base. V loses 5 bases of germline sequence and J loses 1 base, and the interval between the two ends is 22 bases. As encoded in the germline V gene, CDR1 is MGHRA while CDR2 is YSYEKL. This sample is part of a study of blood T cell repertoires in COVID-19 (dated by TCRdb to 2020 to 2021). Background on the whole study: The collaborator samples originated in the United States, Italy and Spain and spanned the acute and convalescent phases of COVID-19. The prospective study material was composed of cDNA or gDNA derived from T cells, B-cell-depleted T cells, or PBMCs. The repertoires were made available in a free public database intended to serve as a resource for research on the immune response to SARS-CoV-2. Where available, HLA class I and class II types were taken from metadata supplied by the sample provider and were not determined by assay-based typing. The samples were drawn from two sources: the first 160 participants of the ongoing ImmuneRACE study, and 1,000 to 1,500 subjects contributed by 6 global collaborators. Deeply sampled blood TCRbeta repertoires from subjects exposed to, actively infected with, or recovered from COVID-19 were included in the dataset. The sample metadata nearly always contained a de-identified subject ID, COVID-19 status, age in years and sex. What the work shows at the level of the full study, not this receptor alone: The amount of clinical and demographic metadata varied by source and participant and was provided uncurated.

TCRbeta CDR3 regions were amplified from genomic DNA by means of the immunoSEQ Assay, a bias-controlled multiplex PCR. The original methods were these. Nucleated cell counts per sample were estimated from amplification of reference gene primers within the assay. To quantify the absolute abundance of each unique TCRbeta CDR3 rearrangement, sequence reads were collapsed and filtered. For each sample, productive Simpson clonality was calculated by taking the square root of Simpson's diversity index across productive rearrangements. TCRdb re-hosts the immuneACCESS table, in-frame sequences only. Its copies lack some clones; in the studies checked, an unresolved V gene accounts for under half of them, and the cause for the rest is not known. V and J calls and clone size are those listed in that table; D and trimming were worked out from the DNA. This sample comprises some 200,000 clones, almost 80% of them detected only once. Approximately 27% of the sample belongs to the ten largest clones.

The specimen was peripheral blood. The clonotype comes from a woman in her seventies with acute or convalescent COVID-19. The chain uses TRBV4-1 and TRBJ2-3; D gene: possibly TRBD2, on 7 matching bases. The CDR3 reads CASSRQSLVGGGTDTQYF. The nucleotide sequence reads TGCGCCAGCAGCAGGCAGAGCCTAGTAGGGGGGGGCACAGATACGCAGTATTTT.